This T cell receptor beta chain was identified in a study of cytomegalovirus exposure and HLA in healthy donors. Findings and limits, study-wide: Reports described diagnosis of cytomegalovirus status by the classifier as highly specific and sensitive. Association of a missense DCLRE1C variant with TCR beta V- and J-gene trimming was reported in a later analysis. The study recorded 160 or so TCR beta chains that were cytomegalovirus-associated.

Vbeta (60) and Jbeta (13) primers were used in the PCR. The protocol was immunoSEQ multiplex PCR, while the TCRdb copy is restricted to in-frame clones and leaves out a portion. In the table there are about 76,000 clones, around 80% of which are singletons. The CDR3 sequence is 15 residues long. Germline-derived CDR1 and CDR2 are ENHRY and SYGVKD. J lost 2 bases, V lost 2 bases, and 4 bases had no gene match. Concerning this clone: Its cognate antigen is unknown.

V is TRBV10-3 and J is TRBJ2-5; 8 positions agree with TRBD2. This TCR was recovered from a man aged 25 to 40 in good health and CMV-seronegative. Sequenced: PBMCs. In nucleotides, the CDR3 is TGTGCCATCAGTGAGGGGACTAGGGAACAAGAGACCCAGTACTTC. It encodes CAISEGTREQETQYF.